Listed below are T cell receptor beta chains from one sample, sequenced in a study of T cell repertoires in cytomegalovirus infection. TCRdb re-derived calls from the reads in MiXCR, one entry per CDR3 protein. The sample has about 150,000 distinct CDR3 sequences, 23% seen once; the top ten hold about 10%. The sample comprised PBMCs. Source of these receptors: a human donor in good health (CMV status not recorded). Some clones in this sample may be carry-over from other donors' samples. Each CDR3 is given with its conserved first and last residue. The D gene is left open where the match is weak. Expanded clones get a size class; other rows say once, few or many, or leave the size out.

CSASPWQDGNEQFF,TGCAGTGCTAGCCCCTGGCAGGACGGGAATGAGCAGTTCTTC,TRBV20-1,-,-,TRBJ2-1
CASSLVGLAGSDEQFF,TGTGCCAGCAGCTTAGTCGGGCTAGCGGGGTCGGATGAGCAGTTCTTC,TRBV7-2,TRBD2,many,TRBJ2-1
CASNFGRGNEQYF,TGTGCCAGCAATTTCGGACGGGGCAACGAGCAGTACTTC,TRBV28,-,few,TRBJ2-7
CASSLGGGYTF,TGTGCCAGCAGTTTGGGTGGTGGCTACACCTTC,TRBV12-3/TRBV12-4,-,few,TRBJ1-2
CASSKEGPRANEKLFF,TGTGCCAGCAGCAAGGAGGGCCCTCGAGCTAATGAAAAACTGTTTTTT,TRBV5-5,-,-,TRBJ1-4
CASTPGGFQETQYF,TGTGCCAGCACCCCGGGGGGCTTCCAAGAGACCCAGTACTTC,TRBV5-6,-,-,TRBJ2-5
CAIDLSGGEEGPDTQYF,TGTGCCATCGATCTGAGCGGGGGGGAAGAGGGTCCAGATACGCAGTATTTT,TRBV12-3/TRBV12-4,TRBD2,few,TRBJ2-3
CASSTDPYVGEQYF,TGTGCCAGCAGCACCGACCCTTACGTGGGCGAGCAGTACTTC,TRBV5-4,-,-,TRBJ2-7
CASSSKGLGVVNEKLFF,TGTGCCAGCAGTTCGAAAGGTCTGGGGGTTGTTAATGAAAAACTGTTTTTT,TRBV27,-,-,TRBJ1-4
CASRERRAAYEQYF,TGTGCCAGCAGGGAACGCCGCGCAGCCTACGAGCAGTACTTC,TRBV28,-,many,TRBJ2-7
CASSTRGPYEQYF,TGTGCCAGCAGCACGAGGGGGCCCTACGAGCAGTACTTC,TRBV28,TRBD1,few,TRBJ2-7
CASSGQFQETQYF,TGCGCCAGCAGTGGACAGTTTCAAGAGACCCAGTACTTC,TRBV5-1,-,-,TRBJ2-5
CASSLGATGVNYGYTF,TGTGCCAGCAGCTTAGGGGCAACAGGCGTTAACTATGGCTACACCTTC,TRBV7-6,-,many,TRBJ1-2
CASSLARTLSYNEQFF,TGTGCCAGCAGCTTAGCGAGGACTCTCTCCTACAATGAGCAGTTCTTC,TRBV7-2,-,many,TRBJ2-1
CASSQIPQGTGELFF,TGTGCCAGCAGCCAAATCCCCCAGGGGACCGGGGAGCTGTTTTTT,TRBV3-1,-,few,TRBJ2-2
CSAEQVNYEQYF,TGCAGTGCTGAACAGGTTAACTACGAGCAGTACTTC,TRBV20-1,-,-,TRBJ2-7
CASSLASNYGYTF,TGTGCCAGCAGCTTAGCCTCAAACTATGGCTACACCTTC,TRBV7-2,-,few,TRBJ1-2
CASTTNPGRGMETQYF,TGTGCCAGCACCACGAACCCGGGTCGGGGAATGGAGACCCAGTACTTC,TRBV7-2,-,many,TRBJ2-5
CASSRDSSYEQYF,TGTGCCAGCAGCCGGGACAGCTCCTACGAGCAGTACTTC,TRBV7-8,TRBD1,few,TRBJ2-7
CASSLDRTGGPGTQYF,TGTGCCAGCAGCTTAGACCGGACAGGGGGACCTGGGACCCAGTACTTC,TRBV7-2,TRBD1,many,TRBJ2-5
CASSTGGQETQYF,TGTGCCAGCAGCACAGGGGGCCAAGAGACCCAGTACTTC,TRBV6-1,TRBD1,many,TRBJ2-5
CASSLYGNWDEQYF,TGTGCCAGCAGTTTATATGGGAACTGGGACGAGCAGTACTTC,TRBV12-3/TRBV12-4,-,-,TRBJ2-7
CASRKQVNTEAFF,TGTGCCAGTAGGAAACAGGTGAACACTGAAGCTTTCTTT,TRBV19,-,-,TRBJ1-1
CASTVRGTGDEQFF,TGTGCCAGCACTGTGAGAGGGACGGGGGATGAGCAGTTCTTC,TRBV7-2,-,many,TRBJ2-1
CASGDPGNEKLFF,TGTGCCAGCGGAGATCCGGGAAATGAAAAACTGTTTTTT,TRBV5-6,-,-,TRBJ1-4
CASSQDEPETQYF,TGTGCCAGCAGCCAAGATGAGCCAGAGACCCAGTACTTC,TRBV14,-,-,TRBJ2-5
CSATLGLRGETQYF,TGCAGTGCCACTCTGGGACTTCGAGGGGAGACCCAGTACTTC,TRBV20-1,-,-,TRBJ2-5
CASRSTGYEEKLFF,TGTGCCAGCAGGTCGACAGGGTATGAGGAAAAACTGTTTTTT,TRBV12-3/TRBV12-4,TRBD1,few,TRBJ1-4
CSVVHPETQYF,TGCAGCGTTGTTCATCCCGAGACGCAGTATTTT,TRBV29-1,-,-,TRBJ2-3
CASSWTGGLGETQYF,TGTGCCAGCAGCTGGACAGGGGGTCTGGGAGAGACCCAGTACTTC,TRBV7-8,TRBD1,many,TRBJ2-5
CASSLAGPSYNEQFF,TGTGCCAGCAGTTTGGCAGGGCCCTCCTACAATGAGCAGTTCTTC,TRBV28,-,many,TRBJ2-1
CASSPDRSSNQPQHF,TGTGCCAGCAGCCCCGACAGGAGTAGCAATCAGCCCCAGCATTTT,TRBV7-8,-,many,TRBJ1-5
CASSLSLEGPGELFF,TGTGCCAGCAGCTTATCCCTTGAGGGCCCGGGGGAGCTGTTTTTT,TRBV11-2,-,few,TRBJ2-2
CASSLGSVGRANEQFF,TGTGCCAGCAGCTTAGGGTCTGTAGGCAGGGCCAATGAGCAGTTCTTC,TRBV7-2,-,many,TRBJ2-1
CASSGRQVSPNTEAFF,TGTGCCAGCAGCGGCCGACAGGTCTCTCCGAACACTGAAGCTTTCTTT,TRBV7-9,-,-,TRBJ1-1
CASSQERRRWDPGSGYTF,TGTGCCAGCAGCCAAGAACGTCGGAGGTGGGATCCGGGATCTGGCTACACCTTC,TRBV14,-,few,TRBJ1-2
CSARDAYRVQETQYF,TGCAGTGCTAGAGATGCCTACAGGGTCCAAGAGACCCAGTACTTC,TRBV20-1,-,-,TRBJ2-5
CASSTIAGGRTDTQYF,TGTGCCAGTAGCACAATAGCGGGGGGCCGCACAGATACGCAGTATTTT,TRBV19,TRBD2,-,TRBJ2-3
CASSGDGLNAYEQYF,TGTGCCAGCAGTGGGGACGGATTAAATGCCTACGAGCAGTACTTC,TRBV12-3/TRBV12-4,-,many,TRBJ2-7
CAWSNFGANVLTF,TGTGCCTGGAGTAATTTTGGGGCCAACGTCCTGACTTTC,TRBV30,-,few,TRBJ2-6
CASSLERGGRSGNTIYF,TGTGCCAGCAGTCTCGAGAGGGGGGGGAGGTCTGGAAACACCATATATTTT,TRBV28,-,-,TRBJ1-3
CASSYYLGGGRKETQYF,TGTGCCAGCAGCTATTACTTGGGAGGGGGTAGGAAAGAGACCCAGTACTTC,TRBV7-2,-,many,TRBJ2-5
CASSPLAGPTDTQYF,TGTGCCAGCTCACCATTGGCAGGCCCGACAGATACGCAGTATTTT,TRBV18,-,-,TRBJ2-3
CASSTPGTSGTDTQYF,TGTGCCAGCAGTACACCCGGGACTAGCGGAACTGATACGCAGTATTTT,TRBV28,TRBD2,many,TRBJ2-3
CASSLTGIGNTIYF,TGTGCCAGCAGTCTGACAGGGATTGGAAACACCATATATTTT,TRBV12-3/TRBV12-4,TRBD1,-,TRBJ1-3
CASSVDGGQGYNEQFF,TGTGCCAGCAGCGTAGATGGCGGCCAGGGGTACAATGAGCAGTTCTTC,TRBV9,-,-,TRBJ2-1
CASPPLGARIYNEQFF,TGTGCCAGCCCCCCTCTGGGGGCGAGGATCTACAATGAGCAGTTCTTC,TRBV28,-,-,TRBJ2-1
CASSFTAENTIYF,TGTGCCAGCAGTTTCACTGCCGAAAACACCATATATTTT,TRBV12-3/TRBV12-4,-,many,TRBJ1-3
CASSLVREAGYTF,TGTGCCAGCAGCTTAGTACGGGAAGCGGGCTACACCTTC,TRBV7-2,-,many,TRBJ1-2
CASSHQGLAGVETQYF,TGTGCCAGCAGTCATCAGGGACTAGCGGGGGTTGAGACCCAGTACTTC,TRBV12-3/TRBV12-4,TRBD2,-,TRBJ2-5
CASSAGEKLFF,TGTGCCAGCAGTGCCGGAGAAAAACTGTTTTTT,TRBV25-1,-,-,TRBJ1-4
CASSSQPGAGANVLTF,TGTGCCAGCAGTTCCCAGCCAGGGGCCGGGGCCAACGTCCTGACTTTC,TRBV27,-,few,TRBJ2-6